The clone carrying this TCR beta chain was seen once. Its antigen is undetermined. Within the sample, other DNA sequences also encode this same CDR3. The data belong to a study of cytotoxic CD8 clonotypes in ibrutinib-treated CLL. Across the study: The taking of response samples occurred after a median roughly 12 months of treatment, with a range of 6 to 36. Findings of the study overall: Clonality correlated strongly with circulating CD8+ T cells and exceeded age-matched healthy donors at baseline.

Germline loops: CDR1 SGHDT, CDR2 YYEEEE. CDR3 length equals 15 residues. Germline trimming cut 4 bases from V and 3 bases from J; bases unmatched to any gene: 6. This table comes from immunoSEQ multiplex PCR, and its TCRdb copy is limited to in-frame clones, with some not included. The sample contains about 140,000 clones, 70% to 90% of which appear only once. The rearrangement uses TRBV5-6 and TRBJ2-7; 11 bases fit TRBD2. This sequence originates from a human donor with chronic lymphocytic leukemia. The input for sequencing was PBMCs, taken after 36 months of ibrutinib treatment. In nucleotides, the CDR3 is TGTGCCAGCAGCCCGGGACTAGCGGATAGCTACGAGCAGTACTTC. Translating gives CASSPGLADSYEQYF.